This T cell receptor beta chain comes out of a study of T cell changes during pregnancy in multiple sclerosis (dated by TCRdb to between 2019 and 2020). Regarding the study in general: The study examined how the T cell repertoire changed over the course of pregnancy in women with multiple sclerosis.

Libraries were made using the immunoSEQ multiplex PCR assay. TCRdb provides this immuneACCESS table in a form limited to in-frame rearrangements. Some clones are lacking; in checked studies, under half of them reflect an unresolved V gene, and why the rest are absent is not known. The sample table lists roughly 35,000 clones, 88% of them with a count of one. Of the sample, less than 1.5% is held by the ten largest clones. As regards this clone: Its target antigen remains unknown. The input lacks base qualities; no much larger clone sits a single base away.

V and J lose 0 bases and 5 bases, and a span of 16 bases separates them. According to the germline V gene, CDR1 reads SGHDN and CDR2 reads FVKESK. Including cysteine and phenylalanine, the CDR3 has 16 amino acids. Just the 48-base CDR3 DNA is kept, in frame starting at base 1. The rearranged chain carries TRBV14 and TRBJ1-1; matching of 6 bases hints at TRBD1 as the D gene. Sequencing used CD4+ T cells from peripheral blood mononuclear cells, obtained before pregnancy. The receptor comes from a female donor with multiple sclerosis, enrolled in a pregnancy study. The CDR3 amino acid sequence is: CASSQDLSRGRTEAFF. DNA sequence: TGTGCCAGCAGCCAAGATCTTTCCAGGGGACGGACTGAAGCTTTCTTT.